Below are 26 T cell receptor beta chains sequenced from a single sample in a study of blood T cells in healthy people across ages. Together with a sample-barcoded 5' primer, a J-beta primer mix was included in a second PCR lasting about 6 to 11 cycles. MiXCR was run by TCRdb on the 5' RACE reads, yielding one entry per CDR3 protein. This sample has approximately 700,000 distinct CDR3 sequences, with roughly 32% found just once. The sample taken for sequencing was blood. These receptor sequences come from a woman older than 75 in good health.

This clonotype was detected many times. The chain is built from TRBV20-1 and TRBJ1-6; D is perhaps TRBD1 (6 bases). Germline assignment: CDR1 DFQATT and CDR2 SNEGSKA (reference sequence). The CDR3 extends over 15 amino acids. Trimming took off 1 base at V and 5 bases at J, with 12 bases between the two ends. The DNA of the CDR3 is TGCAGTGCTAGAGCTCTGGGGGCCGATAATTCACCCCTCCACTTT. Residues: CSARALGADNSPLHF.

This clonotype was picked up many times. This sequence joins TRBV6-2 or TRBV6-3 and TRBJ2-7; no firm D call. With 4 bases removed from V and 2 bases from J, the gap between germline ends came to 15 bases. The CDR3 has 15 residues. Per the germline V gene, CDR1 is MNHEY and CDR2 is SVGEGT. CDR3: CASSSTVSRTYEQYF. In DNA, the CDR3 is TGTGCCAGCAGTTCTACAGTTTCACGGACCTACGAGCAGTACTTC.

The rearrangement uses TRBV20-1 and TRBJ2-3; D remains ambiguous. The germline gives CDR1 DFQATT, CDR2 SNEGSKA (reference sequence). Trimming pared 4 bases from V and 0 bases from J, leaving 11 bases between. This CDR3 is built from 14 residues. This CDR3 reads CSATTPGSTDTQYF. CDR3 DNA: TGCAGTGCTACCACTCCCGGCAGCACAGATACGCAGTATTTT.

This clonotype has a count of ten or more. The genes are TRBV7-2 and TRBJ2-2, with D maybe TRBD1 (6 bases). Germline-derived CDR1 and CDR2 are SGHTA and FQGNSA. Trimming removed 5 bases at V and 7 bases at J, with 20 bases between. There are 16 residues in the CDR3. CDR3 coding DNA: TGTGCCAGCAGCCTTAGGAACAGGGCGGCAGGCGGGGAGCTGTTTTTT. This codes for CASSLRNRAAGGELFF. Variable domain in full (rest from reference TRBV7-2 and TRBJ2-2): GAGVSQSPSNKVTEKGKDVELRCDPISGHTALYWYRQSLGQGLEFLIYFQGNSAPDKSGLPSDRFSAERTGGSVSTLTIQRTQQEDSAVYLCASSLRNRAAGGELFFGEGSRLTVL.

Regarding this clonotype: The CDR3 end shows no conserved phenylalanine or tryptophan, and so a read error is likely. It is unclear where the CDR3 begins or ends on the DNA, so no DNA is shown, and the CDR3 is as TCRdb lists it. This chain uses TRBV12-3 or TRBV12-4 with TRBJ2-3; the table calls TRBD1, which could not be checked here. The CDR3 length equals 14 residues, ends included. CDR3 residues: CASRGTGRADAEYS.

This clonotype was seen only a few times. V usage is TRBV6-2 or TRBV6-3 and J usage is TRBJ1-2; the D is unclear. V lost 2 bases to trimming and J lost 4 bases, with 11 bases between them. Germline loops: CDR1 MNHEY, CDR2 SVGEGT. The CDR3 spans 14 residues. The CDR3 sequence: CASSYDYSIYGYTF. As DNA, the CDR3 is TGTGCCAGCAGTTACGACTACTCTATCTATGGCTACACCTTC.

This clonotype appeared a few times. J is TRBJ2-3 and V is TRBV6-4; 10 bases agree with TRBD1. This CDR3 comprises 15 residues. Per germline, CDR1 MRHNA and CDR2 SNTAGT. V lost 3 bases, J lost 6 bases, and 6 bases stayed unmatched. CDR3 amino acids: CASSEGTGAYDTQYF. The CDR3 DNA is TGTGCCAGCAGTGAGGGGACAGGGGCATATGATACGCAGTATTTT.

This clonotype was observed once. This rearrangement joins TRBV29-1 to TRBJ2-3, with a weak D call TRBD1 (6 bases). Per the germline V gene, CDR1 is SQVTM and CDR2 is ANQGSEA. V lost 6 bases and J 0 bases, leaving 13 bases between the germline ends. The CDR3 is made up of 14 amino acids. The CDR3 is CSVRKTGSTDTQYF. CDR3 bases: TGCAGCGTCAGAAAGACAGGTAGCACAGATACGCAGTATTTT.

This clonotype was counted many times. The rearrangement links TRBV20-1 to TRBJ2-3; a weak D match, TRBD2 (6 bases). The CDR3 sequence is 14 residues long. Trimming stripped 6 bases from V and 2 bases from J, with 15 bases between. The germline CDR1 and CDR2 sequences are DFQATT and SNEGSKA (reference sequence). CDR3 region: CSASILDYTDTQYF. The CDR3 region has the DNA TGCAGTGCGAGCATTTTGGACTACACAGATACGCAGTATTTT.

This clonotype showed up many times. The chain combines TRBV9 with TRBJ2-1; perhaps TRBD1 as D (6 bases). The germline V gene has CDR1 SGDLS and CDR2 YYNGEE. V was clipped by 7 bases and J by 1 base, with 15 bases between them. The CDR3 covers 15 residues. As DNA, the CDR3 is TGTGCCAGCTCACCACGGGACAAGTCCTACAATGAGCAGTTCTTC. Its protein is CASSPRDKSYNEQFF.

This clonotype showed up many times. CDR3 bases: TGTGCCAGCTCGGCTCACTATGGCTACACCTTC. It translates to CASSAHYGYTF. The V and J genes are TRBV7-2 and TRBJ1-2; no clear D. Trimming left V 8 bases short and J 3 bases short, with 7 bases between. Germline V gene lookup returns CDR1 SGHTA and CDR2 FQGNSA. The CDR3 spans 11 residues.

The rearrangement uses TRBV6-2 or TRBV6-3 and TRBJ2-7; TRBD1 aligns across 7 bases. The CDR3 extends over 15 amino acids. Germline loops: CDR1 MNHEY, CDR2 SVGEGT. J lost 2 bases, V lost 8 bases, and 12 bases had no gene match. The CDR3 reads CASRKTTGTTYEQYF. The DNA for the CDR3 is TGTGCCAGCCGCAAGACGACAGGGACCACCTACGAGCAGTACTTC.

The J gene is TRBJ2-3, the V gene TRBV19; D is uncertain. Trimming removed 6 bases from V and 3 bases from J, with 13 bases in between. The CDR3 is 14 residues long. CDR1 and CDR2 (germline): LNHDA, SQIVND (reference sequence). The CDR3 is CASSDGIGTDTQYF. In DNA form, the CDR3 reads TGTGCCAGTAGCGATGGAATCGGGACAGATACGCAGTATTTT. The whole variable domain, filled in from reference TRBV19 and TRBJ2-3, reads DGGITQSPKYLFRKEGQNVTLSCEQNLNHDAMYWYRQDPGQGLRLIYYSQIVNDFQKGDIAEGYSVSREKKESFPLTVTSAQKNPTAFYLCASSDGIGTDTQYFGPGTRLTVL.

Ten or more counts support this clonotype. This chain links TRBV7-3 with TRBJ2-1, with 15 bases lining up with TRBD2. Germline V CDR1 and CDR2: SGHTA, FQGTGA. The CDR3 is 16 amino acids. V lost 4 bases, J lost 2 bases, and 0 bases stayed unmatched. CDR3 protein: CASSWTSGGAYNEQFF. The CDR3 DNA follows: TGTGCCAGCAGCTGGACTAGCGGGGGGGCCTACAATGAGCAGTTCTTC.

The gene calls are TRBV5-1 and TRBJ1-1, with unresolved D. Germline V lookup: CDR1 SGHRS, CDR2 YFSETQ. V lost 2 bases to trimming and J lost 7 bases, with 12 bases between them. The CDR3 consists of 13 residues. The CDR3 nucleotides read TGCGCCAGCAGCTTAGGAGGGCGAGGTGAAGCTTTCTTT. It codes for CASSLGGRGEAFF.

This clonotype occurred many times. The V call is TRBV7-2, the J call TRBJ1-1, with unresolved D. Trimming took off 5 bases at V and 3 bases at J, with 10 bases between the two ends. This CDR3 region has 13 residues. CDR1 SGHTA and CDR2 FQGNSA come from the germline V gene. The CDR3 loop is CASSRTQDTEAFF. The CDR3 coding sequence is TGTGCCAGCAGCCGGACGCAGGACACTGAAGCTTTCTTT.

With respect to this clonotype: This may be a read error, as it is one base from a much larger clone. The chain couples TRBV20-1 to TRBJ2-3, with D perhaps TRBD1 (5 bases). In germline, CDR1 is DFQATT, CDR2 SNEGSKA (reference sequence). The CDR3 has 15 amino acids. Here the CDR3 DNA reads TGCAGTGCCTTAATATTGGGCCCGGCGACAGATGCGCAGTATTTT. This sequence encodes CSALILGPATDAQYF.

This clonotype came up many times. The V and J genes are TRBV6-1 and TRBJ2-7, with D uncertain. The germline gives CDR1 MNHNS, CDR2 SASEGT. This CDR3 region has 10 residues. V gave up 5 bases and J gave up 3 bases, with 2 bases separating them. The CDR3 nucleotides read TGTGCCAGCAGTAACTACGAGCAGTACTTC. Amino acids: CASSNYEQYF.

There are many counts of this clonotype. CDR3 nucleotide sequence: TGCGCCAGCAGCCAAGGTAGCGGGGGGGGGGATGAGCAGTTCTTC. Translated, it gives CASSQGSGGGDEQFF. The rearrangement links TRBV4-3 to TRBJ2-1, with TRBD2 identical over 11 bases. After removal of 1 base from V and 8 bases from J, the junction contained 4 bases not matched to a gene. Germline V CDR1 and CDR2: LGHNA, YSLEER. The CDR3 has 15 residues.

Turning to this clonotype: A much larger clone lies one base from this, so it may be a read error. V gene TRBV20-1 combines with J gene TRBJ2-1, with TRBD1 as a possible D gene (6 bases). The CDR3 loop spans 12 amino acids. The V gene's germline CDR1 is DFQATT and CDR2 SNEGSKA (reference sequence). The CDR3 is CRARPIDRKQFF. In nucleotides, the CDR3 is TGCAGGGCTAGACCCATCGACAGGAAGCAGTTCTTC.

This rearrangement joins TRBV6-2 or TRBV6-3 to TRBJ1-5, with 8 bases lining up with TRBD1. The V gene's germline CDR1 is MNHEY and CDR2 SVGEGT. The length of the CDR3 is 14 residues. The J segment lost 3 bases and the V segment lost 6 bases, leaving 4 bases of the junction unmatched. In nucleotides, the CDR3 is TGTGCCAGCAGAACAGGGGGGCCCAATCAGCCCCAGCATTTT. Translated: CASRTGGPNQPQHF.

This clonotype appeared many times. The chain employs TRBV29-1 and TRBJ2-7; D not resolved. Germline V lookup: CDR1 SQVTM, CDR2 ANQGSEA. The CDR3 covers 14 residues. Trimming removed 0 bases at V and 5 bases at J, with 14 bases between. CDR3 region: CSVEDTLGSDEQYF. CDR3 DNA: TGCAGCGTTGAAGACACACTGGGATCGGACGAGCAGTACTTC.

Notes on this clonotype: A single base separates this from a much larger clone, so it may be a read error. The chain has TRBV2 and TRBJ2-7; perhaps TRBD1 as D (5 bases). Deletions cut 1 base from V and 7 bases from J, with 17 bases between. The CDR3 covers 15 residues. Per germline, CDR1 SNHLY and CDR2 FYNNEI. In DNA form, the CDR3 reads TGTGCCAGCAGTGAAGAGGCCAGGGCCCGTGGAGAGCAGTACTTC. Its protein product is CASSEEARARGEQYF.

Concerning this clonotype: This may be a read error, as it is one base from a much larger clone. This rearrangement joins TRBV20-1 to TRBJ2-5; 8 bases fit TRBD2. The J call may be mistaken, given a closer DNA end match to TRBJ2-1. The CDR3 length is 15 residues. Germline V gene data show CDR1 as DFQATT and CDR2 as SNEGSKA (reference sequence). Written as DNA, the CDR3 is TGCAGTGCTAGAGATGCGGGGGGCCTAGGAGAGACCCAGTTCTTC. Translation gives CSARDAGGLGETQFF.

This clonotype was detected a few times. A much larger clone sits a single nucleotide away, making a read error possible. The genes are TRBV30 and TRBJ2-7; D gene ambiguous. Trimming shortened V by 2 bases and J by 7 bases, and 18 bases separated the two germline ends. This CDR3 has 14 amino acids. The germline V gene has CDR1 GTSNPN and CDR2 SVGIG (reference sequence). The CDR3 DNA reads TGTGCCTGGAGTTTAAACCGCGCTTACAATGAGCAGTACTTC. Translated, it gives CAWSLNRAYNEQYF.

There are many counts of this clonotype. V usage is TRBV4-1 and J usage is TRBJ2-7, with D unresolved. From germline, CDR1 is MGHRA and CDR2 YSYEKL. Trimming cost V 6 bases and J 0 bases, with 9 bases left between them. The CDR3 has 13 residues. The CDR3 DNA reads TGCGCCAGCAGTATAGCTCGCTCCTACGAGCAGTACTTC. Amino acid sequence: CASSIARSYEQYF.